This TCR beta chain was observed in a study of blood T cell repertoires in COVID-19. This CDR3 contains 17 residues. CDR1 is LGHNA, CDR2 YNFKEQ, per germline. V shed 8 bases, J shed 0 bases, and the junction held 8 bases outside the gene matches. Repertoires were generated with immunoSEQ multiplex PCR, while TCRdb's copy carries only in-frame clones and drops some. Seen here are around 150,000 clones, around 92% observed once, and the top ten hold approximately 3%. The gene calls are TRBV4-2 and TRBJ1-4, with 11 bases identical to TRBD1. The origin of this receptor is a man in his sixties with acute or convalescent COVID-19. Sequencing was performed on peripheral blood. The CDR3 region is CASGPGQGGPTNEKLFF. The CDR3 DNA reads TGTGCCAGCGGTCCGGGACAGGGGGGACCAACTAATGAAAAACTGTTTTTT.